These 26 T cell receptor beta chains originate from one sample sequenced in a study of cytomegalovirus exposure and HLA in healthy donors. In the PCR, 60 Vbeta and 13 Jbeta primers were used. Measured with immunoSEQ multiplex PCR; TCRdb has only the in-frame clones, and not every one. The sample gives approximately 77,000 clones, about 76% of which show up once; about 12% is in the top ten. Sequences were obtained from PBMCs. The receptors shown here come from a male donor in good health and CMV-seropositive.

The rearrangement uses TRBV11-3 and TRBJ2-2; D gene uncertain. Germline-derived CDR1 and CDR2 are SGHNT and YENEEA. The CDR3 is made up of 14 amino acids. The V end was cut by 1 base, the J end by 3 bases, with 6 bases between. The CDR3 is CASSLGTDTGELFF. CDR3 nucleotide sequence: TGTGCCAGCAGCTTAGGTACAGACACCGGGGAGCTGTTTTTT.

This sequence joins TRBV2 and TRBJ1-4; 9 bases agree with TRBD1. This CDR3 spans 15 amino acids. Germline CDR1 SNHLY, CDR2 FYNNEI. V was clipped by 3 bases and J by 8 bases; unmatched bases: 7. Written as DNA, the CDR3 is TGTGCCAGCAGTGACTCCGGGACAGGGAGGGAAAAACTGTTTTTT. Residues: CASSDSGTGREKLFF.

There are a few counts of this clone. The chain carries TRBV6-4 and TRBJ2-3; 13 bases fit TRBD2. J lost 1 base, V lost 5 bases, and 9 bases had no gene match. The CDR3 covers 18 residues. CDR1 and CDR2 from the germline V gene are MRHNA and SNTAGT. The CDR3 here is CASSTTTGTSGGTDTQYF. Written as DNA, the CDR3 is TGTGCCAGCAGTACTACGACCGGGACTAGCGGGGGCACAGATACGCAGTATTTT.

The rearrangement uses TRBV25-1 and TRBJ1-1; possible D gene TRBD1, 5 bases. There are 14 residues in the CDR3. Germline CDR1 reads MGHDK; CDR2 reads SYGVNS. V was shortened by 7 bases and J by 0 bases, with 12 bases between the two germline ends. The CDR3 nucleotides read TGTGCCAGCAAAACTGACAGACTGAACACTGAAGCTTTCTTT. Amino acid sequence: CASKTDRLNTEAFF. Variable domain in full (rest from reference TRBV25-1 and TRBJ1-1): EADIYQTPRYLVIGTGKKITLECSQTMGHDKMYWYQQDPGMELHLIHYSYGVNSTEKGDLSSESTVSRIRTEHFPLTLESARPSHTSQYLCASKTDRLNTEAFFGQGTRLTVV.

This clone was picked up a small number of times. The chain links TRBV2 to TRBJ2-1, with 13 bases matching TRBD2. With V trimmed by 5 bases and J by 8 bases, 12 bases remained unmatched. Germline CDR1 and CDR2: SNHLY and FYNNEI. CDR3 size: 17 residues. CDR3 coding DNA: TGTGCCAGCAGTTACGGACTAGCGGGGGTCGGTGGATATGAGCAGTTCTTC. This codes for CASSYGLAGVGGYEQFF.

This rearrangement joins TRBV5-1 to TRBJ2-1; D might be TRBD1 (6 bases). CDR3 size: 15 residues. The germline gives CDR1 SGHRS, CDR2 YFSETQ. Trimming stripped 3 bases from V and 0 bases from J, with 10 bases between. This CDR3 is CASSSTGSSYNEQFF. The CDR3 nucleotides are TGCGCCAGCAGCTCAACAGGGAGCTCCTACAATGAGCAGTTCTTC.

This clone showed up just a few times. V is TRBV28 and J is TRBJ1-1; no definite D call. CDR3 length: 15 amino acids. V gave up 4 bases and J gave up 5 bases, with 17 bases separating them. Per the germline V gene, CDR1 is MDHEN and CDR2 is SYDVKM. CDR3 sequence reads: CASSSQGSGNTEAFF. The CDR3 coding sequence is TGTGCCAGCAGTTCCCAAGGGAGTGGGAATACTGAAGCTTTCTTT.

J is TRBJ1-6 and V is TRBV18; D gene ambiguous. The V gene's germline CDR1 is KGHSH and CDR2 LQKENI. V shed 2 bases and J shed 8 bases, with 7 bases lying between them. This CDR3 is 13 amino acids long. CDR3 loop: CASSPFIDSPLHF. Here the CDR3 DNA reads TGTGCCAGCTCACCATTCATAGATTCACCCCTCCACTTT.

This chain connects TRBV6-5 to TRBJ1-5; TRBD1 matches 9 bases. The V gene end was trimmed by 7 bases and the J gene end by 7 bases; junction bases not matched to a gene: 8. CDR1 and CDR2 from the germline V gene are MNHEY and SVGAGI. The CDR3 contains 14 residues. The CDR3 DNA sequence: TGTGCCAGCACCCCCACAGGGGGCCGGCAGCCCCAGCATTTT. Translating it yields CASTPTGGRQPQHF.

The chain couples TRBV27 to TRBJ1-1; 8 nucleotides match TRBD1. This CDR3 contains 15 residues. Germline lookup yields CDR1 MNHEY and CDR2 SMNVEV (reference sequence). The V and J ends lost 5 bases and 0 bases, in that order; junction bases with no gene match: 5. CDR3 nucleotide sequence: TGTGCCAGCAGTCTAACAGGGGGTGTGAACACTGAAGCTTTCTTT. Translated, it gives CASSLTGGVNTEAFF.

Only a few counts were recorded for this clone. The V gene is TRBV27, the J gene TRBJ2-1; 7 bases are shared with TRBD2. V trimming: 0 bases; J trimming: 3 bases; junction bases outside the gene matches: 2. The germline V gene has CDR1 MNHEY and CDR2 SMNVEV (reference sequence). This CDR3 spans 15 amino acids. In nucleotides, the CDR3 is TGTGCCAGCAGTTTATCGCCTAGCGGCTACAATGAGCAGTTCTTC. This encodes CASSLSPSGYNEQFF.

This clone was recorded a few times. This sequence joins TRBV28 and TRBJ2-2, with D possibly matching TRBD2 (7 bases). V gave up 7 bases and J gave up 4 bases, with 16 bases separating them. CDR3 size: 15 residues. Per the germline V gene, CDR1 is MDHEN and CDR2 is SYDVKM. CDR3 sequence (DNA): TGTGCCAGCATCTCGGGGGGCGTAGGCACCGGGGAGCTGTTTTTT. As protein: CASISGGVGTGELFF.

In this sample, this clone turned up a few times. V and J are TRBV19 and TRBJ2-2; 9 nucleotides agree with TRBD1. After removal of 7 bases from V and 4 bases from J, the junction contained 10 bases not matched to a gene. In germline, CDR1 is LNHDA, CDR2 SQIVND (reference sequence). CDR3 length equals 16 residues. In DNA, the CDR3 is TGTGCCAGTAAACGGAACAGGGGGCTTTTCACCGGGGAGCTGTTTTTT. Residues: CASKRNRGLFTGELFF.

In its sample, this clone was seen a few times. The chain combines TRBV30 with TRBJ1-4; 9 bases fit TRBD1. The length of the CDR3 is 17 residues. V gave up 2 bases and J gave up 4 bases; unmatched junction bases: 11. Germline V gene lookup returns CDR1 GTSNPN and CDR2 SVGIG (reference sequence). The CDR3 sequence: CAWSRGQGPPGNEKLFF. The DNA of the CDR3 is TGTGCCTGGAGTAGGGGACAGGGCCCTCCGGGTAATGAAAAACTGTTTTTT.

In its sample, this clone was seen a few times. The chain links TRBV5-6 to TRBJ1-1; 10 bases agree with TRBD1. CDR1 is SGHDT and CDR2 is YYEEEE in the germline V gene. The CDR3 loop spans 18 amino acids. V dropped 5 bases and J dropped 0; count of bases not matched to a gene: 13. CDR3 nucleotides: TGTGCCAGCAGGTTGACCGGACCGGGACAGGGGATGAACACTGAAGCTTTCTTT. Its translation is CASRLTGPGQGMNTEAFF.

The V and J genes are TRBV6-5 and TRBJ2-7; possibly TRBD2 for D (5 bases). V gave up 8 bases and J gave up 5 bases, with 13 bases separating them. Germline V gives CDR1 MNHEY, CDR2 SVGAGI. The CDR3 totals 12 residues. The CDR3: CASRSTSNEQYF. The CDR3 DNA is TGTGCCAGCCGATCAACTAGTAACGAGCAGTACTTC.

This rearrangement joins TRBV5-1 to TRBJ2-1, with TRBD2 matching 15 bases. CDR3 length: 16 residues. After removal of 5 bases from V and 7 bases from J, the junction contained 7 bases not matched to a gene. Germline V gene data show CDR1 as SGHRS and CDR2 as YFSETQ. The CDR3 spells CASSGLAGGVGNEQFF. In DNA, the CDR3 is TGCGCCAGCAGTGGACTAGCGGGAGGGGTGGGGAATGAGCAGTTCTTC. The full variable domain, completed using reference TRBV5-1 and TRBJ2-1, is KAGVTQTPRYLIKTRGQQVTLSCSPISGHRSVSWYQQTPGQGLQFLFEYFSETQRNKGNFPGRFSGRQFSNSRSEMNVSTLELGDSALYLCASSGLAGGVGNEQFFGPGTRLTVL.

In DNA form, the CDR3 reads TGTGCCAGTAGTATAGGCGGGGGGAGCGAAAAACTGTTTTTT. Its translation: CASSIGGGSEKLFF. The J gene is TRBJ1-4, the V gene TRBV19; TRBD1 is a possible D gene (5 bases). The CDR3 has 14 residues. Trimming took off 1 base at V and 8 bases at J, with 11 bases between the two ends. Germline V gene lookup returns CDR1 LNHDA and CDR2 SQIVND (reference sequence).

V is TRBV7-9 and J is TRBJ1-4; the D gene is possibly TRBD1 (6 bases). This CDR3 spans 14 amino acids. Trimming removed 5 bases from V and 2 bases from J, with 9 bases in between. In germline, CDR1 is SEHNR, CDR2 FQNEAQ (reference sequence). In DNA form, the CDR3 reads TGTGCCAGCAGCCCTAGGGGGACTAATGAAAAACTGTTTTTT. Translating gives CASSPRGTNEKLFF.

The chain recombines TRBV5-1 with TRBJ2-5; D perhaps matches TRBD1 (5 bases). The CDR3 has 13 residues. Trimming took 4 bases from V and 2 from J, leaving 9 bases between them. CDR1 and CDR2 (germline): SGHRS, YFSETQ. The CDR3 sequence: CASSPGKQETQYF. The DNA for the CDR3 is TGCGCCAGCAGCCCAGGGAAACAAGAGACCCAGTACTTC.

The J gene is TRBJ2-7, the V gene TRBV29-1; D possibly corresponds to TRBD1 (6 bases). This CDR3 is 10 amino acids long. The germline V gene encodes CDR1 SQVTM and CDR2 ANQGSEA. The CDR3 spells CSASRGEQYF. The CDR3 region has the DNA TGCAGTGCCTCGAGGGGGGAGCAGTACTTC.

V is TRBV27 and J is TRBJ1-2, with D perhaps matching TRBD1 (5 bases). With 6 bases removed from V and 0 bases from J, the gap between germline ends came to 14 bases. The CDR3 is 15 residues long. From germline, CDR1 is MNHEY and CDR2 SMNVEV (reference sequence). The CDR3 DNA is TGTGCCAGCAGCCCAGCGGGGCTACCTAACTATGGCTACACCTTC. Translation: CASSPAGLPNYGYTF.

This clone was recorded only once. This chain links TRBV2 with TRBJ2-5, with D perhaps matching TRBD1 (5 bases). Germline V lookup: CDR1 SNHLY, CDR2 FYNNEI. The CDR3 covers 13 residues. Trimming took off 3 bases at V and 5 bases at J, with 10 bases between the two ends. In nucleotides, the CDR3 is TGTGCCAGCAGTGACAGGGCGAGGGAGACCCAGTACTTC. Translated, it gives CASSDRARETQYF.

J is TRBJ2-3 and V is TRBV5-1; 7 nucleotides agree with TRBD1. V gave up 4 bases and J gave up 8 bases; unmatched junction bases: 10. Germline loops: CDR1 SGHRS, CDR2 YFSETQ. There are 14 residues in the CDR3. The CDR3 reads CASSERTGMGTQYF. CDR3 bases: TGCGCCAGCAGCGAGCGGACAGGTATGGGTACGCAGTATTTT.

This clone was seen a single time. The chain has TRBV9 and TRBJ1-4, with TRBD1 matching over 11 bases. Looked up from germline, CDR1 is SGDLS and CDR2 is YYNGEE. The ends lost 1 base at V and 0 bases at J; junction bases unmatched: 2. The CDR3 loop spans 17 amino acids. The CDR3 is CASSVLGQGATNEKLFF. Here the CDR3 DNA reads TGTGCCAGCAGCGTACTGGGACAGGGGGCAACTAATGAAAAACTGTTTTTT.

The rearrangement uses TRBV5-1 and TRBJ2-6, with 12 bases fitting TRBD1. Trimming at V came to 2 bases and at J to 3 bases, leaving 9 bases not matched to a gene. The CDR3 has 19 residues. Per germline, CDR1 SGHRS and CDR2 YFSETQ. The CDR3 nucleotides are TGCGCCAGCAGCTTTTCCGGGACAGGGGGCGGCAGTGGGGCCAACGTCCTGACTTTC. Its protein product is CASSFSGTGGGSGANVLTF.